The 30 T cell receptor beta chains below were found in one sample sequenced in a study of T cells in Graves' hyperthyroidism and ophthalmopathy. Amplified TCR beta CDR3 regions came from RNA transcripts. Primed by the HTBI set, a first-round RT-PCR was run on the TCR CDR3. TCRdb re-called the multiplex PCR reads with MiXCR, one entry per CDR3 protein. The sample records 300,000 to 450,000 distinct CDR3 sequences, around 13% being singletons. The source material was blood. The receptors were gathered from a woman in her twenties or thirties with Graves' ophthalmopathy.

The rearrangement links TRBV5-1 to TRBJ1-2, with a tentative D call TRBD1 (6 bases). Trimming cost V 3 bases and J 6 bases, with 12 bases left between them. There are 13 residues in the CDR3. Germline assignment: CDR1 SGHRS and CDR2 YFSETQ. The CDR3 is CASSSPGVNGYTF. The CDR3 DNA is TGCGCCAGCAGCTCACCAGGGGTAAATGGCTACACCTTC.

This clonotype was counted at least ten times. The chain combines TRBV5-1 with TRBJ1-1; no firm D call. Trimming removed 4 bases at V and 0 bases at J, with 7 bases between. Germline loops: CDR1 SGHRS, CDR2 YFSETQ. The CDR3 contains 13 residues. The CDR3 nucleotides are TGCGCCAGCAGCGGAACGATGAACACTGAAGCTTTCTTT. Its translation is CASSGTMNTEAFF.

The chain couples TRBV20-1 to TRBJ1-2, with no clear D. V lost 6 bases and J 0 bases, leaving 20 bases between the germline ends. The germline V gene has CDR1 DFQATT and CDR2 SNEGSKA (reference sequence). This CDR3 spans 16 amino acids. The CDR3 nucleotides are TGCAGTGCCCCGCTCCTCTTGCCGGGAACTAACTATGGCTACACCTTC. This encodes CSAPLLLPGTNYGYTF.

This clonotype came up many times. The rearrangement joins TRBV28 to TRBJ2-5; weak D call: TRBD2 (5 bases). Germline CDR1 is MDHEN and CDR2 is SYDVKM. This CDR3 has 13 amino acids. V shed 2 bases and J shed 5 bases, with 9 bases lying between them. The CDR3 loop is CASSLRGLETQYF. The CDR3 region has the DNA TGTGCCAGCAGTTTACGAGGGCTCGAGACCCAGTACTTC.

This clonotype was counted ten times or more. The chain couples TRBV7-3 to TRBJ2-7; 8 positions agree with TRBD2. Looked up from germline, CDR1 is SGHTA and CDR2 is FQGTGA. Unmatched junction bases numbered 7, after V lost 5 bases and J lost 7 bases. CDR3 length: 13 amino acids. CDR3 sequence reads: CASSVGGAGEQYF. For the CDR3, the DNA is TGTGCCAGCAGCGTCGGGGGGGCCGGTGAGCAGTACTTC.

With respect to this clonotype: A much larger clone lies a single base off, so this may be a read error. V usage is TRBV7-9 and J usage is TRBJ2-3; D is possibly TRBD2 (5 bases). The CDR3 consists of 15 residues. Germline V gene lookup returns CDR1 SEHNR and CDR2 FQNEAQ (reference sequence). Trimming shortened V by 0 bases and J by 1 base, and 8 bases separated the two germline ends. The CDR3 here is CASSLARARTDTQYF. Written as DNA, the CDR3 is TGTGCCAGCAGCTTAGCGAGGGCCCGCACAGATACGCAGTATTTT.

This clonotype was detected many times. V usage is TRBV4-2 and J usage is TRBJ2-7; D may match TRBD1 or TRBD2 (5 bases each). The germline CDR1 and CDR2 sequences are LGHNA and YNFKEQ. V was clipped by 0 bases and J by 3 bases, with 12 bases between them. The CDR3 has 15 residues. CDR3: CASSQDSRGNYEQYF. The CDR3 DNA is TGTGCCAGCAGCCAAGATTCGAGGGGAAACTACGAGCAGTACTTC.

The table lists this clonotype with many counts. This rearrangement joins TRBV6-1 to TRBJ1-2; 10 bases agree with TRBD1. CDR3 length: 15 amino acids. Unmatched junction bases numbered 10, after V lost 7 bases and J lost 5 bases. Germline V gene sequence: CDR1 MNHNS, CDR2 SASEGT. CDR3 nucleotides: TGTGCCAGCACAAAGGGACAGGGGTTTTATTATGGCTACACCTTC. Its translation is CASTKGQGFYYGYTF.

This clonotype was recorded many times. The chain recombines TRBV2 with TRBJ2-2; 8 bases agree with TRBD1. Germline V gene sequence: CDR1 SNHLY, CDR2 FYNNEI. This CDR3 contains 15 residues. With V trimmed by 6 bases and J by 4 bases, 7 bases remained unmatched. The CDR3 DNA follows: TGTGCCAGCAGCAACACCGGACAGGGCACCGGGGAGCTGTTTTTT. Protein: CASSNTGQGTGELFF.

V usage is TRBV28 and J usage is TRBJ2-1; 9 positions agree with TRBD2. J was trimmed by 2 bases and V by 2 bases; bases with no gene match: 4. This CDR3 has 16 amino acids. Germline V lookup: CDR1 MDHEN, CDR2 SYDVKM. The CDR3 nucleotides are TGTGCCAGCAGTTTACTAGCGGGGTCCCCCTACAATGAGCAGTTCTTC. Translating gives CASSLLAGSPYNEQFF.

This clonotype occurred many times. The DNA of the CDR3 is TGTGCCAGCAGCACAGGACAGGGGTCAGGCTTATCCACGCAGTATTTT. This gives the protein CASSTGQGSGLSTQYF. The chain joins TRBV5-6 to TRBJ2-3, with TRBD1 identical over 9 bases. This CDR3 is 16 amino acids long. Trimming cost V 4 bases and J 9 bases; bases outside gene matches: 15. Germline CDR1 is SGHDT and CDR2 is YYEEEE.

This clonotype was counted ten times or more. The chain joins TRBV5-6 to TRBJ1-2; D not resolved. Trimming removed 2 bases at V and 0 bases at J, with 11 bases between. The CDR3 runs 15 residues. Germline V CDR1 and CDR2: SGHDT, YYEEEE. The CDR3 coding sequence is TGTGCCAGCAGCTTAGAGGGAGCAGCTAACTATGGCTACACCTTC. As protein: CASSLEGAANYGYTF.

This clonotype was detected ten times or more. CDR3 in DNA: TGTGCCAGCAGCTCCACTGGGACTAGCGAGCAGTACTTC. This encodes CASSSTGTSEQYF. The chain carries TRBV7-3 and TRBJ2-7; TRBD2 aligns across 8 bases. This CDR3 has 13 amino acids. The V gene end was trimmed by 4 bases and the J gene end by 6 bases; junction bases not matched to a gene: 5. The germline V gene has CDR1 SGHTA and CDR2 FQGTGA.

This clonotype was found many times. The chain joins TRBV7-2 to TRBJ1-1; D is unresolved. Trimming left V 5 bases short and J 1 base short, with 11 bases between. Per the germline V gene, CDR1 is SGHTA and CDR2 is FQGNSA. This CDR3 has 14 amino acids. CDR3 coding DNA: TGTGCCAGCAGCCTATCGGTTACGAACACTGAAGCTTTCTTT. Its translation: CASSLSVTNTEAFF. The variable domain in full, with the rest retrieved from reference TRBV7-2 and TRBJ1-1, is GAGVSQSPSNKVTEKGKDVELRCDPISGHTALYWYRQSLGQGLEFLIYFQGNSAPDKSGLPSDRFSAERTGGSVSTLTIQRTQQEDSAVYLCASSLSVTNTEAFFGQGTRLTVV.

This clonotype has a handful of counts. This may arise from a read error, as a much more abundant clone is one base away. This is likely a read error, given that the CDR3 carries no conserved phenylalanine or tryptophan at its end. This sequence joins TRBV6-1 and TRBJ2-6; D possibly uses TRBD1 or TRBD2 (5 bases each). Trimming cost V 10 bases and J 2 bases, with 21 bases left between them. This CDR3 is built from 17 residues. Germline loops: CDR1 MNHNS, CDR2 SASEGT. In nucleotides, the CDR3 is TGTGCCACCACCTTAAAAGGGTGGGACGCTGGGGCCAACGTCCTGACTCTC. Amino acid sequence: CATTLKGWDAGANVLTL.

This clonotype was seen repeatedly, ten times or more. This chain links TRBV5-1 with TRBJ2-2, with a weak D call TRBD2 (5 bases). The V end lost 3 bases, the J end lost 4 bases, and 13 bases lay between the germline ends. Germline assignment: CDR1 SGHRS and CDR2 YFSETQ. This CDR3 spans 15 amino acids. In DNA form, the CDR3 reads TGCGCCAGCAGCTCGGACTTCTCCGGCACCGGGGAGCTGTTTTTT. Its protein product is CASSSDFSGTGELFF. The full variable domain, in which reference TRBV5-1 and TRBJ2-2 provide the parts outside the CDR3, is KAGVTQTPRYLIKTRGQQVTLSCSPISGHRSVSWYQQTPGQGLQFLFEYFSETQRNKGNFPGRFSGRQFSNSRSEMNVSTLELGDSALYLCASSSDFSGTGELFFGEGSRLTVL.

This chain connects TRBV6-5 to TRBJ1-3; D unresolved. The CDR3 has 16 amino acids. Germline assignment: CDR1 MNHEY and CDR2 SVGAGI. Trimming took off 5 bases at V and 3 bases at J, with 17 bases between the two ends. CDR3 protein: CASSLDRAPGGNTIYF. The CDR3 coding sequence is TGTGCCAGCAGTCTCGACCGGGCCCCGGGTGGAAACACCATATATTTT.

The J gene is TRBJ2-1, the V gene TRBV9; 7 nucleotides match TRBD2. Germline assignment: CDR1 SGDLS and CDR2 YYNGEE. The junction had 3 bases not matched to a gene; V was cut back by 0 bases and J by 6 bases. CDR3 length: 14 amino acids. The CDR3 sequence: CASSVDPGGNEQFF. The CDR3 DNA sequence: TGTGCCAGCAGCGTAGATCCGGGGGGCAATGAGCAGTTCTTC.

This clonotype showed up many times. The chain uses TRBV7-9 and TRBJ1-5; D remains unclear. Looked up from germline, CDR1 is SEHNR and CDR2 is FQNEAQ (reference sequence). CDR3 length: 15 residues. The V end lost 7 bases, the J end lost 5 bases, and 18 bases lay between the germline ends. CDR3 nucleotides: TGTGCCAGCACCCCGGGGAGCGCGGGTCATCAGCCCCAGCATTTT. It translates to CASTPGSAGHQPQHF.

This clonotype was recorded many times. This chain uses TRBV10-3 with TRBJ2-1; D possibly corresponds to TRBD1 (5 bases). Germline CDR1 is ENHRY and CDR2 is SYGVKD. The ends were cut back, 3 bases at V and 7 bases at J, with 16 bases in the middle. This CDR3 comprises 15 residues. Here the CDR3 reads CAISDSQGSGNEQFF. CDR3 in DNA: TGTGCCATCAGTGATTCTCAGGGCTCGGGTAATGAGCAGTTCTTC.

This clonotype was detected ten times or more. This sequence joins TRBV15 and TRBJ2-1, with a tentative D call TRBD2 (5 bases). The CDR3 has 13 residues. V was trimmed by 0 bases and J by 7 bases, leaving 7 bases between them. Germline V CDR1 and CDR2: LNHNV, YYDKDF (reference sequence). This chain's CDR3 is CATSRDRGNEQFF. The CDR3, as DNA: TGTGCCACCAGCAGAGACAGAGGGAATGAGCAGTTCTTC.

This chain joins TRBV5-1 and TRBJ2-7, with D perhaps being TRBD1 or TRBD2 (6 bases each). Trimming removed 4 bases at V and 9 bases at J, with 20 bases between. The CDR3 is 14 amino acids. CDR1 is SGHRS, CDR2 YFSETQ, per germline. The CDR3 nucleotides are TGCGCCAGCAGCGTCGGGGGCAGCCAAGTCGGGCAGTACTTC. It yields the protein CASSVGGSQVGQYF. Full variable domain (missing parts from reference TRBV5-1 and TRBJ2-7): KAGVTQTPRYLIKTRGQQVTLSCSPISGHRSVSWYQQTPGQGLQFLFEYFSETQRNKGNFPGRFSGRQFSNSRSEMNVSTLELGDSALYLCASSVGGSQVGQYFGPGTRLTVT.

The table lists this clonotype with many counts. V is TRBV7-2 and J is TRBJ2-1; unclear D gene. The CDR3 sequence is 13 residues long. The V and J ends lost 1 base and 9 bases respectively, with 10 bases between them. Germline CDR1 reads SGHTA; CDR2 reads FQGNSA. The CDR3 DNA reads TGTGCCAGCAGCTTAGGGCCTAAGTTTGAGCAGTTCTTC. Its translation: CASSLGPKFEQFF.

This clonotype showed up many times. CDR3 nucleotide sequence: TGTGCCAGCAGCCGGACTTATAATGAAAAACTGTTTTTT. It yields the protein CASSRTYNEKLFF. V gene TRBV28 combines with J gene TRBJ1-4, with D unresolved. Trimming removed 6 bases at V and 4 bases at J, with 9 bases between. The CDR3 spans 13 residues. Looked up from germline, CDR1 is MDHEN and CDR2 is SYDVKM.

V is TRBV13 and J is TRBJ1-1; no clear D gene. This CDR3 comprises 14 residues. Germline V gene data show CDR1 as PRHDT and CDR2 as FYEKMQ (reference sequence). The V end was cut by 5 bases, the J end by 0 bases, with 10 bases between. The CDR3 nucleotides read TGTGCCAGCAGCGGTGGGCGGATGAACACTGAAGCTTTCTTT. Translating gives CASSGGRMNTEAFF.

At least ten counts were recorded for this clonotype. The rearrangement uses TRBV9 and TRBJ2-1; 13 bases agree with TRBD2. The CDR3 totals 16 residues. Germline values: CDR1 SGDLS, CDR2 YYNGEE. After removal of 4 bases from V and 5 bases from J, the junction contained 6 bases not matched to a gene. The CDR3 nucleotides are TGTGCCAGCAGCACAACGACTAGCGGGGGGAACAATGAGCAGTTCTTC. Translating it yields CASSTTTSGGNNEQFF.

In this sample, this clonotype turned up a few times. V usage is TRBV4-1 and J usage is TRBJ1-1; D not certain. V lost 4 bases to trimming and J lost 3 bases, with 15 bases between them. This CDR3 contains 15 residues. CDR1 is MGHRA, CDR2 YSYEKL, per germline. DNA of the CDR3: TGCGCCAGCAGCCCACCCTACAGAGGGCACACTGAAGCTTTCTTT. This codes for CASSPPYRGHTEAFF.

This clonotype was observed a handful of times. The V gene is TRBV9, the J gene TRBJ2-3; 7 nucleotides agree with TRBD2. From germline, CDR1 is SGDLS and CDR2 YYNGEE. This CDR3 comprises 16 residues. The V gene end was trimmed by 2 bases and the J gene end by 0 bases; junction bases not matched to a gene: 6. The CDR3 sequence: CASSVDGGGSTDTQYF. The CDR3 DNA reads TGTGCCAGCAGCGTTGACGGCGGGGGTAGCACAGATACGCAGTATTTT.

This clonotype was detected many times. The chain couples TRBV28 to TRBJ2-1, with D unclear. This CDR3 is 14 amino acids long. Germline lookup yields CDR1 MDHEN and CDR2 SYDVKM. Trimming took 4 bases from V and 7 from J, leaving 14 bases between them. CDR3 coding DNA: TGTGCCAGCAGTTCTTACCCTAAGGAAAATGAGCAGTTCTTC. Its translation is CASSSYPKENEQFF.

Of note for this clonotype: A much larger clone lies a single base off, so this may be a read error. V usage is TRBV5-1 and J usage is TRBJ2-1; 7 positions match TRBD1. Germline V CDR1 and CDR2: SGHRS, YFSETQ. This CDR3 has 16 amino acids. The CDR3 sequence is CASSRGGEGSYNDQFF. The CDR3 DNA reads as TGCGCCAGCAGCCGAGGGGGCGAGGGCTCCTACAATGACCAGTTCTTC.